This is a list of T cell receptor beta chains from one sample in a study of CXCR3-negative and CXCR3-positive naive CD8 T cells. For each CDR3 protein, TCRdb gives one entry from its re-call of the 5' RACE reads, without DNA. This sample's table reports about 120,000 distinct CDR3 sequences. Sequenced input: naive CXCR3+ CD8+ T cells from blood. The receptor source for this set is a human donor in good health. Some clones in this sample may be carry-over from other donors' samples. Each CDR3 is given with its conserved first and last residue. Fields, in order: J gene, V gene, CDR3 protein.

TRBJ2-5 TRBV29-1 CSVEDGFTQETQYF
TRBJ2-1 TRBV13 CASSILPSGARSYNEQFF
TRBJ2-6 TRBV5-4 CASSFLLESGANVLTF
TRBJ1-1 TRBV9 CASSAGGYTEAFF
TRBJ2-5 TRBV9 CASSVDHQETQYF
TRBJ2-1 TRBV6-2/TRBV6-3 CASSYPTLTSGGASNEQFF
TRBJ2-7 TRBV29-1 CSVVTDRGYEQYF
TRBJ2-5 TRBV7-9 CASSPQRGTQYF
TRBJ2-3 TRBV10-3 CAISESYGRGSTDTQYF
TRBJ2-1 TRBV5-1 CASSLGASDSWVHEQFF
TRBJ2-7 TRBV5-1 CASSEGAYEQYF
TRBJ2-1 TRBV27 CASSLQGNDNEQFF
TRBJ2-7 TRBV12-3/TRBV12-4 CASSHSYEQYF
TRBJ2-7 TRBV12-3/TRBV12-4 CASRPPVSREQYF
TRBJ2-7 TRBV27 CASIRGYEQYF
TRBJ2-2 TRBV19 CASSMTSRRGRELFF
TRBJ2-1 TRBV7-3 CASTEGGYNEQFF
TRBJ2-7 TRBV7-9 CASSQPGLLNEQYF
TRBJ2-3 TRBV19 CASSITHSSGRAADTQYF
TRBJ2-1 TRBV23-1 CASPLRGEDSYNEQFF
TRBJ2-2 TRBV15 CATSKTRTGGSGELFF
TRBJ1-1 TRBV5-5 CASSLFPTPTEAFF